The clone carrying this T cell receptor beta chain was found once. The CDR3 contains 15 residues. With 3 bases clipped from V and 4 bases from J, the junction kept 4 bases outside the gene matches. CDR1 and CDR2 (germline): SEHNR, FQNEAQ (reference sequence). The data derive from a study of blood T cell repertoires in COVID-19. The wider study: The cDNA or gDNA used as material had been derived from T cells, B-cell-depleted T cells, or PBMCs.

In the authors' workflow: Researchers report that nucleated cell counts were estimated from reference gene primer amplification. Assay used: immunoSEQ multiplex PCR; TCRdb lists only in-frame clones, some missing. The DNA gave D and trimming, while V, J and clone size come from that table. The sample lists about 240,000 clones; roughly 80% were seen once. The clonotype originates from a woman of 80 years or more with acute or convalescent COVID-19. The chain employs TRBV7-9 and TRBJ2-2; 8 positions agree with TRBD2. The sample taken for sequencing was peripheral blood. The CDR3 protein is CASSLTSVVTGELFF. CDR3 nucleotides: TGTGCCAGCAGCTTGACTAGCGTGGTCACCGGGGAGCTGTTTTTT.